This entry features one T cell receptor (beta chain) sequence. Its antigen specificity is not known. Base qualities are not recorded, but no much larger clone differs from it by a single base. This record comes from a study of glioma-infiltrating T cells after dendritic cell vaccination (dated by TCRdb to 2016 to 2017). For context, the study as a whole: Of the 15 or so glioblastoma patients in the cohort, all drawn from Phase I and II dendritic cell vaccination trials, 9 were newly diagnosed and 6 had recurrent disease. Between the early 2000s and the early 2010s, patients were given autologous tumor lysate-pulsed dendritic cell vaccination. To make the vaccine, monocyte-derived dendritic cells were cultured for approximately 7 days with IL-4 and GM-CSF and then pulsed overnight with autologous tumor lysate. Patients received three intradermal dendritic cell vaccine injections at biweekly intervals in the arm below the axilla. In glioblastoma patients vaccinated with dendritic cells, deep sequencing of TCR beta CDR3 regions served to measure tumor-infiltrating lymphocyte content and to compare repertoires between tumor and blood. TCR sequencing metrics, including TIL content and tumor-blood repertoire overlap, were correlated with survival after dendritic cell vaccination.

Patients were selected on the basis of adequate residual fresh-frozen tumor tissue and more than two years of available survival data. An isocitrate dehydrogenase mutation was not carried by any of the glioblastoma patients, although molecular status was otherwise variable. PBMC collection took place before vaccination, two weeks after the third vaccination, and at tumor progression if progression occurred. The Qiagen DNeasy Blood extraction Kit was used for extraction of genomic DNA. Germline trimming: 7 bases from V, 4 bases from J; junction bases outside gene matches: 2. The CDR3 runs 11 amino acids, cysteine and phenylalanine included. CDR3 DNA only is kept here, 33 bases in frame from base 1. CDR1 DFQATT and CDR2 SNEGSKA are derived from the germline V gene (reference sequence). What the work shows at the level of the full study, not this receptor alone: The cohort was small and heterogeneous, and full blood and tumor sets were available for few patients, with initial-recurrent tumor pairs available for even fewer patients. TCR clonality showed no direct relationship with survival, which suggests that a diverse polyclonal response may matter. The three-group TCR overlap response model was characterized as speculative, and prospective validation of the model was stated to be required. Longer time to progression and overall survival after dendritic cell vaccination were predicted by higher estimated pretreatment TIL content.

The immunoSEQ assay amplified TCRB CDR3 regions from roughly 2 micrograms of genomic DNA, or from all available DNA when less than that amount was available. The multiplex PCR relied on 60 forward primers for TCR V beta segments and 13 reverse primers for J beta segments. To estimate the number of reads per starting template, synthetic control templates were added to each sample at limiting dilution. The Illumina HiSeq System generated 87 bp sequencing reads. The source study handled its data this way. PCR and sequencing errors were removed by a nearest neighbor algorithm that merged closely related sequences. TCR overlap was defined as the percentage of unique tumor TCR beta sequences that were also present in the same patient's peripheral blood. The clones in this table, taken by TCRdb from immuneACCESS, are in-frame only. Not every clone is retained; where verified, under half of the shortfall comes from an unresolved V gene, and the cause of the rest is unknown. Clonal size and the V and J genes are those of that table, whereas D and trimming came from the DNA. Recorded for this sample are around 67,000 clones; around 81% of them occurred a single time. The top ten clones comprise roughly 7.9% of the sample.

The receptor's source is a human donor with glioblastoma. Specimen: blood, collected before dendritic cell vaccination. The receptor chain draws on TRBV20-1 and TRBJ1-2, with 8 bases aligning to TRBD1. The sequenced DNA is TGCAGTGTTGGGACAGGCTATGGCTACACCTTC. This yields the protein CSVGTGYGYTF.